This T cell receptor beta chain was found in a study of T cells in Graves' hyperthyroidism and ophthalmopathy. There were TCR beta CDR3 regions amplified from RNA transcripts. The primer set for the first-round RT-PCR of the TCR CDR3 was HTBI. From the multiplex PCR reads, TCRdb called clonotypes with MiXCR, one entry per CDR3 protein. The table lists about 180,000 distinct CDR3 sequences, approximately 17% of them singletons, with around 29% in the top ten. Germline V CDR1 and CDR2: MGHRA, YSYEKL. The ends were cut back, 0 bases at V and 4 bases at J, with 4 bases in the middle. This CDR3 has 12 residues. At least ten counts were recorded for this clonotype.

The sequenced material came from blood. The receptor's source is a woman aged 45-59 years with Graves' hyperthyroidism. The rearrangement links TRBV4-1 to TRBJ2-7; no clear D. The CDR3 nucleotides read TGCGCCAGCAGCCAAGATGGTTACGAGCAGTACTTC. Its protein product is CASSQDGYEQYF.